This passage covers 5 T cell receptor beta chains from one sample sequenced in a study of blood T cell repertoires in COVID-19. Sequencing used immunoSEQ multiplex PCR; TCRdb keeps in-frame clones, though not all of them. The repertoire consists of 130,000 to 150,000 clones, with about nine tenths occurring once and the leading ten covering over 2%. Sequencing was performed on peripheral blood. The receptors were gathered from a human donor in a cohort sampled during active COVID-19.

The CDR3, as DNA: TGTGCCAGCAGTTCTTTTGGGACTAGCGGGGCCAATGAGCAGTTCTTC. It encodes CASSSFGTSGANEQFF. This chain uses TRBV27 with TRBJ2-1, with 13 bases fitting TRBD2. Germline trimming cut 4 bases from V and 6 bases from J; bases unmatched to any gene: 6. The CDR3 totals 16 residues. Germline CDR1 is MNHEY and CDR2 is SMNVEV (reference sequence).

The chain combines TRBV5-1 with TRBJ2-7; 8 nucleotides agree with TRBD1. The germline gives CDR1 SGHRS, CDR2 YFSETQ. V gave up 4 bases and J gave up 2 bases; unmatched junction bases: 5. The CDR3 totals 14 residues. In nucleotides, the CDR3 is TGCGCCAGCAGCATATCGGGACAGGCCTACGAGCAGTACTTC. Translating gives CASSISGQAYEQYF.

The V gene is TRBV19, the J gene TRBJ2-1; TRBD2 matches at 9 bases. Germline-derived CDR1 and CDR2 are LNHDA and SQIVND (reference sequence). The CDR3 covers 15 residues. With 4 bases clipped from V and 5 bases from J, the junction kept 6 bases outside the gene matches. The CDR3 loop is CASSSPGTSHNEQFF. The CDR3, as DNA: TGTGCCAGTAGTAGCCCAGGGACTAGCCACAATGAGCAGTTCTTC.

The chain employs TRBV5-1 and TRBJ1-6; 9 nucleotides align to TRBD1. The CDR3 is 14 amino acids. Trimming cost V 3 bases and J 9 bases; bases outside gene matches: 4. The V gene's germline CDR1 is SGHRS and CDR2 YFSETQ. CDR3 DNA sequence: TGCGCCAGCAGCTCGGACAGGGGTGTTTCACCCCTCCACTTT. Amino acids: CASSSDRGVSPLHF.

The chain has TRBV28 and TRBJ2-1; TRBD2 aligns across 14 bases. The trim removed 4 bases at V and 5 bases at J, leaving 19 bases unmatched. The germline CDR1 and CDR2 sequences are MDHEN and SYDVKM. The CDR3 spans 21 residues. The CDR3 DNA is TGTGCCAGCAGTTCACCCCTTGGACTAGCGGGGGGAATTGGGTTTCACAATGAGCAGTTCTTC. It translates to CASSSPLGLAGGIGFHNEQFF.